The next 3 T cell receptor beta chains were all read from a single sample in a study of blood T cell repertoires in COVID-19. TCRdb's copy holds only in-frame clones and misses some; the assay was immunoSEQ multiplex PCR. The profile shows over 150,000 clones, around four fifths of them singletons. Sequences were obtained from PBMCs or T cells enriched from blood (not recorded which). The source is a woman aged 50 to 60 who had recovered from COVID-19.

The CDR3 loop reads CASSYRGQGGTEAFF. The CDR3, as DNA: TGTGCCAGCAGTTACAGGGGGCAGGGGGGCACTGAAGCTTTCTTT. This sequence joins TRBV6-5 and TRBJ1-1, with TRBD1 identical over 7 bases. This CDR3 contains 15 residues. The germline V gene has CDR1 MNHEY and CDR2 SVGAGI. V was pared by 2 bases and J by 4 bases, with 7 bases of the junction left unmatched.

The CDR3 reads CASNDLGLAANTDTQYF. CDR3 sequence (DNA): TGTGCCAGCAATGACCTTGGACTAGCGGCTAACACAGATACGCAGTATTTT. The chain carries TRBV28 and TRBJ2-3; TRBD2 agrees at 10 bases. The J segment lost 2 bases and the V segment lost 7 bases, leaving 12 bases of the junction unmatched. The CDR3 is 17 residues long. Germline loops: CDR1 MDHEN, CDR2 SYDVKM.

This chain uses TRBV12-5 with TRBJ1-2, with TRBD1 matching 7 bases. This CDR3 is 13 amino acids long. Germline V gene lookup returns CDR1 LGHNT and CDR2 FRNRAP. The ends lost 4 bases at V and 7 bases at J; junction bases unmatched: 6. CDR3: CASGSAGGLGYTF. CDR3 nucleotide sequence: TGTGCTAGTGGTTCGGCAGGGGGGCTTGGCTACACCTTC.